What follows is one TCR beta chain and its context. Its antigen remains unidentified. This sample stems from a study of blood T cells in healthy people across ages. The CDR3 has 14 residues. CDR1 KGHSY and CDR2 FQNENV come from the germline V gene. V was cut by 0 bases and J by 4 bases, with 7 bases left in between. The study, taken as a whole, reports: Long-lived donors had more naive CD4+ cells and higher diversity than aged donors. Correlation between TCR beta diversity and naive T cell percentage was strong.

A sample-barcoded 5' primer and a J-beta primer mix were used in a second PCR of roughly 6 to 11 cycles. TCRdb re-analysed the 5' RACE reads in MiXCR, keeping a single row per CDR3 protein. The sample comprises some 1.8 million distinct CDR3 sequences, about 39% of which are singletons, and roughly 23% rests with the top ten. Input material: blood. This chain connects TRBV16 to TRBJ1-5; D remains ambiguous. The sequence came from a human donor in good health. DNA of the CDR3: TGTGCCAGCAGCCAATCGGCGGGGAATCAGCCCCAGCATTTT. Residues: CASSQSAGNQPQHF. Variable domain in full (rest from reference TRBV16 and TRBJ1-5): GEEVAQTPKHLVRGEGQKAKLYCAPIKGHSYVFWYQQVLKNEFKFLISFQNENVFDETGMPKERFSAKCLPNSPCSLEIQATKLEDSAVYFCASSQSAGNQPQHFGDGTRLSIL.